This T cell receptor (beta chain) comes out of a study of T-cell reconstitution after alpha-beta-depleted transplantation in children. Preparing the TCRbeta library involved the use of unique molecular identifiers. MiXCR, run by TCRdb on the PCR reads, gives a single entry per CDR3 protein. The table records 200,000 to 250,000 distinct CDR3 sequences, 7.5% to 9.5% of them present only once. The CDR3 runs to 18 residues. Germline loops: CDR1 LGHNA, CDR2 YSLEER. V was clipped by 0 bases and J by 3 bases; unmatched bases: 9. At least ten counts were recorded for this clonotype. The V gene is TRBV4-3, the J gene TRBJ1-4; the match to TRBD1 covers 8 bases. Sequences were derived from PBMCs, mostly from graft donor cells, sampled 180 days after TCRalphabeta/CD19-depleted stem cell transplant. The TCR was taken from a male patient between 5 and 17 years old who had a stem cell transplant for acute lymphoblastic leukemia, so the T cells may come from the graft donor. This chain's CDR3 is CASSQDLVRGPSNEKLFF. In DNA, the CDR3 is TGCGCCAGCAGCCAAGATTTGGTCAGGGGGCCTTCTAATGAAAAACTGTTTTTT.